Below, 26 T cell receptor beta chains from the same sample are listed, as sequenced in a study of CD8 T cells in Susac syndrome. When the RNA was reverse transcribed, random hexamers were used with an input of about 0.45 to 1 ug. TCRdb recomputed calls from the immunoSEQ multiplex PCR reads with MiXCR, one row per CDR3 protein. The sample holds more than 75,000 distinct CDR3 sequences, 80% to 95% seen once. The sequenced sample was CD8+ T cells from PBMCs. These receptors originate from a human donor in good health.

The chain is built from TRBV3-1 and TRBJ2-5; the match to TRBD2 covers 10 bases. V lost 8 bases, J lost 0 bases, and 6 bases stayed unmatched. Germline V gene sequence: CDR1 LGHDT, CDR2 YNNKEL (reference sequence). The CDR3 extends over 15 amino acids. The CDR3 bases are TGTGCCAGCGGAAAAGCGGGGGGGTACCAAGAGACCCAGTACTTC. Translating it yields CASGKAGGYQETQYF.

Concerning this clonotype itself: One end of the junction fails to match germline, which may point to a read error. The rearrangement joins TRBV19 to TRBJ2-7; possible D gene TRBD1, 5 bases. The CDR3 is made up of 12 amino acids. Germline CDR1 and CDR2: LNHDA and SQIVND (reference sequence). The CDR3 reads CASETDNYEQYF. The CDR3 region has the DNA TGTGCCAGTGAGACAGACAACTACGAGCAGTATTTC. Full variable domain (missing parts from reference TRBV19 and TRBJ2-7): DGGITQSPKYLFRKEGQNVTLSCEQNLNHDAMYWYRQDPGQGLRLIYYSQIVNDFQKGDIAEGYSVSREKKESFPLTVTSAQKNPTAFYLCASETDNYEQYFGPGTRLTVT.

V gene TRBV2 combines with J gene TRBJ1-1; possibly TRBD1 for D (6 bases). Germline V CDR1 and CDR2: SNHLY, FYNNEI. The CDR3 consists of 14 residues. V was shortened by 4 bases and J by 0 bases, with 9 bases between the two germline ends. The CDR3 DNA reads TGTGCCAGCAGTGGGGGGGGCGTGAACACTGAAGCTTTCTTT. This gives the protein CASSGGGVNTEAFF.

This sequence joins TRBV24-1 and TRBJ2-1; tentative D call: TRBD2 (6 bases). Germline V gene data show CDR1 as KGHDR and CDR2 as SFDVKD. The V end lost 0 bases, the J end lost 6 bases, and 8 bases lay between the germline ends. There are 14 residues in the CDR3. CDR3 nucleotides: TGTGCCACCAGTGATTTGACCGGGGGCAATGAGCAGTTCTTC. Translating it yields CATSDLTGGNEQFF.

The rearrangement joins TRBV9 to TRBJ1-1; D remains unclear. The CDR3 covers 13 residues. Germline assignment: CDR1 SGDLS and CDR2 YYNGEE. Trimming stripped 3 bases from V and 4 bases from J, with 10 bases between. The CDR3 nucleotides read TGTGCCAGCAGCGGATGGGGAGGCACTGAAGCTTTCTTT. Amino acids: CASSGWGGTEAFF.

V and J are TRBV2 and TRBJ1-4; the match to TRBD1 covers 7 bases. The CDR3 runs to 15 residues. Germline CDR1 and CDR2: SNHLY and FYNNEI. After removal of 2 bases from V and 0 bases from J, the junction contained 0 bases not matched to a gene. In DNA form, the CDR3 reads TGTGCCAGCAGTGAACAGGGGGCAACTAATGAAAAACTGTTTTTT. Translated, it gives CASSEQGATNEKLFF.

The chain couples TRBV28 to TRBJ1-5; 8 bases map to TRBD1. The V segment lost 3 bases and the J segment 0 bases; nucleotides outside the gene matches: 7. The germline V gene encodes CDR1 MDHEN and CDR2 SYDVKM. The CDR3 has 17 amino acids. The CDR3 sequence: CASSFAGRGLSNQPQHF. CDR3 sequence (DNA): TGTGCCAGCAGTTTTGCGGGCAGGGGGCTTAGCAATCAGCCCCAGCATTTT.

This clonotype was counted once. The chain links TRBV19 to TRBJ2-7; D may be TRBD1 or TRBD2 (5 bases each). Germline CDR1 and CDR2: LNHDA and SQIVND (reference sequence). Trimming stripped 3 bases from V and 2 bases from J, with 11 bases between. The CDR3 runs to 14 residues. CDR3 amino acids: CASSIGTVAYEQYF. Here the CDR3 DNA reads TGTGCCAGTAGTATCGGGACGGTAGCCTACGAGCAGTACTTC.

The chain recombines TRBV5-1 with TRBJ1-1; the D is unclear. This CDR3 is 16 amino acids long. The V end was cut by 0 bases, the J end by 0 bases, with 12 bases between. Per the germline V gene, CDR1 is SGHRS and CDR2 is YFSETQ. Here the CDR3 reads CASSLGGLNLNTEAFF. For the CDR3, the DNA is TGCGCCAGCAGCTTGGGAGGTCTTAACTTGAACACTGAAGCTTTCTTT.

This clonotype came up once. The chain is built from TRBV30 and TRBJ2-3, with TRBD2 identical over 9 bases. J was trimmed by 3 bases and V by 2 bases; bases with no gene match: 6. This CDR3 comprises 15 residues. Germline V CDR1 and CDR2: GTSNPN, SVGIG (reference sequence). The CDR3 loop reads CAWSYLAGKTDTQYF. CDR3 DNA sequence: TGTGCCTGGAGTTACCTAGCGGGGAAAACAGATACGCAGTATTTT.

The table lists this clonotype with a count of one. The chain links TRBV5-1 to TRBJ2-1; 11 bases map to TRBD1. Looked up from germline, CDR1 is SGHRS and CDR2 is YFSETQ. V lost 4 bases to trimming and J lost 4 bases; unmatched junction nucleotides: 7. There are 16 residues in the CDR3. The DNA of the CDR3 is TGCGCCAGCAGCCCTCAGGGACAGGGGGTGTACAATGAGCAGTTCTTC. This sequence encodes CASSPQGQGVYNEQFF. The whole variable domain, remainder taken from reference TRBV5-1 and TRBJ2-1, is KAGVTQTPRYLIKTRGQQVTLSCSPISGHRSVSWYQQTPGQGLQFLFEYFSETQRNKGNFPGRFSGRQFSNSRSEMNVSTLELGDSALYLCASSPQGQGVYNEQFFGPGTRLTVL.

This chain links TRBV3-1 with TRBJ2-2; D uncertain. The CDR3 has 18 residues. CDR1 LGHDT and CDR2 YNNKEL come from the germline V gene (reference sequence). V gave up 5 bases and J gave up 4 bases, with 23 bases separating them. The CDR3 bases are TGTGCCAGCAGCTGCAATTCCATTATGGCGGATTGCACCGGGGAGCTGTTTTTT. Its protein product is CASSCNSIMADCTGELFF.

The chain carries TRBV5-1 and TRBJ2-5, with a tentative D call TRBD2 (7 bases). The V end lost 2 bases, the J end lost 4 bases, and 18 bases lay between the germline ends. There are 16 residues in the CDR3. Germline-derived CDR1 and CDR2 are SGHRS and YFSETQ. Here the CDR3 DNA reads TGCGCCAGCAGCTTTCGAGGGGGGGCCTATACAGAGACCCAGTACTTC. Its protein is CASSFRGGAYTETQYF.

The genes are TRBV20-1 and TRBJ1-1; D uncertain. CDR1 and CDR2 from the germline V gene are DFQATT and SNEGSKA (reference sequence). This CDR3 comprises 12 residues. V was cut by 4 bases and J by 5 bases, with 11 bases left in between. CDR3 nucleotide sequence: TGCAGTGCTAAGGACGGGGAGACTGAAGCTTTCTTT. Its translation: CSAKDGETEAFF.

The chain combines TRBV20-1 with TRBJ1-2, with D possibly being TRBD1 (5 bases). Per germline, CDR1 DFQATT and CDR2 SNEGSKA (reference sequence). This CDR3 has 12 amino acids. Trimming removed 1 base from V and 7 bases from J, with 10 bases in between. This CDR3 is CSARATELGYTF. CDR3 nucleotides: TGCAGTGCTAGAGCGACAGAGCTTGGCTACACCTTC.

The CDR3 coding sequence is TGTGCCAGCAGTGAGGGGTTCCGGACAGATACGCAGTATTTT. Its translation is CASSEGFRTDTQYF. The chain has TRBV6-1 and TRBJ2-3; D unclear. V lost 3 bases and J lost 3, with 10 bases in between. Germline CDR1 and CDR2: MNHNS and SASEGT. CDR3 length: 14 residues.

The chain uses TRBV18 and TRBJ2-3; 9 nucleotides match TRBD1. The V and J ends lost 1 base and 3 bases, in that order; junction bases with no gene match: 5. The germline V gene has CDR1 KGHSH and CDR2 LQKENI. This CDR3 has 16 residues. The CDR3 DNA follows: TGTGCCAGCTCACCACTGAAAGGACAGGGGACAGATACGCAGTATTTT. This codes for CASSPLKGQGTDTQYF.

This chain uses TRBV7-9 with TRBJ1-2; D gene uncertain. The CDR3 is 14 residues long. V shed 4 bases and J shed 4 bases, with 13 bases lying between them. Germline V gene lookup returns CDR1 SEHNR and CDR2 FQNEAQ (reference sequence). The CDR3 region is CASSWVLDGYGYTF. The DNA for the CDR3 is TGTGCCAGCAGCTGGGTATTGGACGGCTATGGCTACACCTTC. The whole variable domain, remainder taken from reference TRBV7-9 and TRBJ1-2, is DTGVSQNPRHKITKRGQNVTFRCDPISEHNRLYWYRQTLGQGPEFLTYFQNEAQLEKSRLLSDRFSAERPKGSFSTLEIQRTEQGDSAMYLCASSWVLDGYGYTFGSGTRLTVV.

The rearrangement joins TRBV6-5 to TRBJ2-2, with TRBD2 matching 7 bases. The CDR3 is 15 amino acids. V lost 1 base, J lost 6 bases, and 5 bases stayed unmatched. From germline, CDR1 is MNHEY and CDR2 SVGAGI. The CDR3 coding sequence is TGTGCCAGCAGTTACTGGACTAGGTTCGCCGGGGAGCTGTTTTTT. This sequence encodes CASSYWTRFAGELFF.

The rearrangement links TRBV10-3 to TRBJ2-1; 15 nucleotides match TRBD2. This CDR3 is built from 19 residues. V lost 4 bases, J lost 3 bases, and 10 bases stayed unmatched. Germline CDR1 reads ENHRY; CDR2 reads SYGVKD. The CDR3, as DNA: TGTGCCATCAGTGGGGGGACTAGCGGGGGGTCTGTACTCTACAATGAGCAGTTCTTC. Amino acid sequence: CAISGGTSGGSVLYNEQFF.

The chain is built from TRBV10-3 and TRBJ1-1; tentatively, D is TRBD1 (5 bases). Germline V gene data show CDR1 as ENHRY and CDR2 as SYGVKD. This CDR3 spans 13 amino acids. V lost 11 bases to trimming and J lost 1 base, with 14 bases between them. The CDR3 reads CAHSPRANTEAFF. Written as DNA, the CDR3 is TGTGCCCACTCCCCCAGGGCGAACACTGAAGCTTTCTTT.

The chain links TRBV20-1 to TRBJ1-1; possible D gene TRBD1, 5 bases. The ends were cut back, 5 bases at V and 0 bases at J, with 10 bases in the middle. CDR3 length: 13 residues. CDR1 and CDR2 (germline): DFQATT, SNEGSKA (reference sequence). CDR3: CSAPGDVNTEAFF. The CDR3 DNA is TGCAGTGCTCCGGGGGACGTGAACACTGAAGCTTTCTTT.

The rearrangement uses TRBV7-9 and TRBJ1-2; TRBD1 might be the D (6 bases). The CDR3 length is 14 residues. Per germline, CDR1 SEHNR and CDR2 FQNEAQ (reference sequence). The ends were cut back, 4 bases at V and 1 base at J, with 10 bases in the middle. CDR3 sequence reads: CASSSPQGNYGYTF. The CDR3 coding sequence is TGTGCCAGCAGCTCCCCACAGGGTAACTATGGCTACACCTTC.

This chain uses TRBV6-6 with TRBJ2-2; D gene unclear. The germline V gene has CDR1 MNHNY and CDR2 SVGAGI (reference sequence). V dropped 3 bases and J dropped 5 bases, with 4 bases sitting between them. The CDR3 contains 12 residues. In DNA, the CDR3 is TGTGCCAGCAGTTATGGTACCGGGGAGCTGTTTTTT. Translating gives CASSYGTGELFF.

CDR3 in amino acids: CASSSGLAGGTYNEQFF. CDR3 DNA: TGTGCCAGCAGCTCGGGACTAGCGGGGGGGACCTACAATGAGCAGTTCTTC. This chain uses TRBV7-8 with TRBJ2-1; 16 bases agree with TRBD2. Germline lookup yields CDR1 SGHVS and CDR2 FQNEAQ. Germline trimming cut 4 bases from V and 2 bases from J; bases unmatched to any gene: 2. The CDR3 is 17 residues long.

V gene TRBV27 combines with J gene TRBJ1-6; the D gene is possibly TRBD1 (5 bases). This CDR3 is 15 amino acids long. Germline-derived CDR1 and CDR2 are MNHEY and SMNVEV (reference sequence). Trimming pared 2 bases from V and 5 bases from J, leaving 10 bases between. This CDR3 is CASSLQGLNNSPLHF. CDR3 in DNA: TGTGCCAGCAGTTTACAGGGACTAAATAATTCACCCCTCCACTTT.